This T cell receptor (beta chain) was found in a study of immune characterization of retroperitoneal liposarcoma. TCRdb re-called the PCR reads through MiXCR, storing one row per CDR3 protein. The sample lists 11,000 or so distinct CDR3 sequences, roughly 53% occurring once. V was clipped by 1 base and J by 13 bases, with 11 bases between them. Germline V CDR1 and CDR2: SGHTA, FQGNSA. CDR3 length: 12 amino acids. The receptor comes from a female donor with retroperitoneal liposarcoma. This chain connects TRBV7-2 to TRBJ2-1; D uncertain. The specimen sequenced was tumor tissue. The CDR3 region has the DNA TGTGCCAGCAGCTTAGGAGCAGAGACCCAGTTCTTC. Translation gives CASSLGAETQFF.